A single sample is the source of the 20 T cell receptor beta chains below, sequenced in a study of T cells expressing NK-cell markers. Reprocessing the 5' RACE reads, TCRdb reports a single entry for every CDR3 protein and omits DNA. This sample carries 150,000 to 170,000 distinct CDR3 sequences, with 30% to 45% going to the ten biggest clones. The sequenced sample was blood T cells: a sorted CD56 or NKG2C T cell subset, CD4+ or CD8+ T cells, or bulk PBMC T cells (not recorded which). These receptors were taken from a woman aged 45-60 years in good health.

This chain connects TRBV27 to TRBJ2-1; TCRdb selects TRBD1, and the lack of DNA leaves this call unchecked. CDR3 length: 16 residues. Germline V gene data show CDR1 as MNHEY and CDR2 as SMNVEV (reference sequence). CDR3 residues: CASRVGTGIIANEQFF.

The rearrangement links TRBV27 to TRBJ2-1; TCRdb names TRBD1, which stays unverified in the absence of DNA. From germline, CDR1 is MNHEY and CDR2 SMNVEV (reference sequence). The CDR3 spans 15 residues. The CDR3 is CASSLSTPGGNEQFF.

The rearrangement joins TRBV20-1 to TRBJ2-7; TCRdb outputs TRBD2, but without DNA this stays unchecked. From germline, CDR1 is DFQATT and CDR2 SNEGSKA (reference sequence). The CDR3 sequence is 16 residues long. This CDR3 reads CSARDFRDSFSYEQYF.

This chain joins TRBV29-1 and TRBJ2-7; TCRdb gives TRBD1 as the D gene, but with no DNA this cannot be confirmed. The germline CDR1 and CDR2 sequences are SQVTM and ANQGSEA. The CDR3 has 13 residues. The CDR3 spells CSVSLLGAYEQYF.

The rearrangement uses TRBV7-3 and TRBJ2-3; absent DNA, TCRdb's TRBD1 call cannot be checked. CDR3 size: 15 residues. Germline CDR1 SGHTA, CDR2 FQGTGA. The CDR3 here is CASSLSGGAGDTQYF.

This chain uses TRBV6-4 with TRBJ1-4; the D call from TCRdb, TRBD1, cannot be confirmed without DNA. Germline loops: CDR1 MRHNA, CDR2 SNTAGT. This CDR3 has 18 residues. The CDR3 region is CASSDPRDRDRAYEKLFF.

This chain connects TRBV6-5 to TRBJ2-1. Germline V gene sequence: CDR1 MNHEY, CDR2 SVGAGI. CDR3 length: 13 residues. CDR3 amino acids: CASSHKLEYEQFF.

The chain combines TRBV5-5 with TRBJ2-7; without DNA, the TCRdb call of TRBD1 cannot be checked. The CDR3 is made up of 13 amino acids. Looked up from germline, CDR1 is SGHKS and CDR2 is YYEKEE (reference sequence). CDR3 loop: CASSEDRWAEQYF.

The V gene is TRBV10-1, the J gene TRBJ2-1; the D gene TCRdb calls, TRBD1, cannot be checked with no DNA. Germline loops: CDR1 WNHNN, CDR2 SYGVQD (reference sequence). This CDR3 is built from 14 residues. The CDR3 protein is CASSDSGQSDEQFF.

The chain carries TRBV11-3 and TRBJ2-1. This CDR3 contains 15 residues. The V gene's germline CDR1 is SGHNT and CDR2 YENEEA. CDR3 in amino acids: CASSLDRDIGNEQFF.

The V gene is TRBV5-1, the J gene TRBJ1-5. The CDR3 contains 16 residues. In germline, CDR1 is SGHRS, CDR2 YFSETQ. This chain's CDR3 is CASFRRHPYSNQPQHF.

The genes are TRBV2 and TRBJ2-5; the TCRdb D gene call, TRBD1, has no DNA to confirm it. The CDR3 totals 13 residues. CDR1 and CDR2 (germline): SNHLY, FYNNEI. The CDR3 protein is CALGQGVGETQYF.

The chain couples TRBV7-9 to TRBJ2-5; TCRdb's D call of TRBD1 is untestable without DNA. Germline V CDR1 and CDR2: SEHNR, FQNEAQ (reference sequence). The CDR3 is made up of 15 amino acids. The CDR3: CASSMGQGGKETQYF. Full variable domain (missing parts from reference TRBV7-9 and TRBJ2-5): DTGVSQNPRHKITKRGQNVTFRCDPISEHNRLYWYRQTLGQGPEFLTYFQNEAQLEKSRLLSDRFSAERPKGSFSTLEIQRTEQGDSAMYLCASSMGQGGKETQYFGPGTRLLVL.

The chain joins TRBV2 to TRBJ2-1; checking the TCRdb D call of TRBD2 is not possible without DNA. The germline V gene encodes CDR1 SNHLY and CDR2 FYNNEI. This CDR3 has 18 amino acids. CDR3 protein: CASSEGGTSGESYNEQFF. Full variable domain (missing parts from reference TRBV2 and TRBJ2-1): EPEVTQTPSHQVTQMGQEVILRCVPISNHLYFYWYRQILGQKVEFLVSFYNNEISEKSEIFDDQFSVERPDGSNFTLKIRSTKLEDSAMYFCASSEGGTSGESYNEQFFGPGTRLTVL.

V gene TRBV30 combines with J gene TRBJ2-3; with no DNA, the TCRdb D assignment of TRBD2 cannot be verified. Germline lookup yields CDR1 GTSNPN and CDR2 SVGIG (reference sequence). CDR3 size: 16 residues. CDR3 sequence reads: CAWSPGLAGVGDTQYF.

The V call is TRBV6-6, the J call TRBJ2-5. The V gene's germline CDR1 is MNHNY and CDR2 SVGAGI (reference sequence). The length of the CDR3 is 13 residues. CDR3 in amino acids: CASSFEYQETQYF.

This chain joins TRBV25-1 and TRBJ2-5; TCRdb designates TRBD2, a call that cannot be tested without DNA. From germline, CDR1 is MGHDK and CDR2 SYGVNS. The CDR3 extends over 15 amino acids. CDR3 amino acids: CASSRIAGDEETQYF.

This chain links TRBV4-1 with TRBJ2-3; no DNA is available, so the TRBD2 call from TCRdb remains unchecked. Germline V gene lookup returns CDR1 MGHRA and CDR2 YSYEKL. CDR3 length: 19 amino acids. The CDR3 protein is CASSQVYFQTDSEGDTQYF.

This chain links TRBV15 with TRBJ2-1; with no DNA, the TCRdb D assignment of TRBD2 cannot be verified. The germline CDR1 and CDR2 sequences are LNHNV and YYDKDF (reference sequence). The CDR3 sequence is 13 residues long. This CDR3 is CATSTGRSDEQFF.

The chain employs TRBV5-1 and TRBJ2-3; TCRdb designates TRBD1, a call that cannot be tested without DNA. This CDR3 has 16 amino acids. CDR1 is SGHRS and CDR2 is YFSETQ in the germline V gene. The CDR3 sequence: CASSSTPGTPQNTQYF.